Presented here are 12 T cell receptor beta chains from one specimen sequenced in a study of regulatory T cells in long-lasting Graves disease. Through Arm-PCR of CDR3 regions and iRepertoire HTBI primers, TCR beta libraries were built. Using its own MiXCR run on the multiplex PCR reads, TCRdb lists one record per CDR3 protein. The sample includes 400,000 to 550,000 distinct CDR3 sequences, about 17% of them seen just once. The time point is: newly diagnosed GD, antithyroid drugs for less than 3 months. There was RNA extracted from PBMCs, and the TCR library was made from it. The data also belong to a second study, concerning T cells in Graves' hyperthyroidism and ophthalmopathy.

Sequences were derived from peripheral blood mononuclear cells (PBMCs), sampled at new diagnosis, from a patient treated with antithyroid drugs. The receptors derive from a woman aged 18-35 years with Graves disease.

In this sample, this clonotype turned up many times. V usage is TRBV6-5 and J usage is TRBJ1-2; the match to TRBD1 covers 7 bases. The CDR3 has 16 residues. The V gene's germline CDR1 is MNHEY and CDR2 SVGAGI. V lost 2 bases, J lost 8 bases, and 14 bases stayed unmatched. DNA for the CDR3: TGTGCCAGCAGTTACGAGCGACAGGGTTCCATATCCGGCTACACCTTC. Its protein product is CASSYERQGSISGYTF.

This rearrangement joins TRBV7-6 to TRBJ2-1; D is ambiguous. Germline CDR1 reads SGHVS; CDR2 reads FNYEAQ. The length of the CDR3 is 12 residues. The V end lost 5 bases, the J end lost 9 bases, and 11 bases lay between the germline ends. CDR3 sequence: CASSQERSEQFF. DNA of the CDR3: TGTGCCAGCAGCCAAGAGAGGAGTGAGCAGTTCTTC.

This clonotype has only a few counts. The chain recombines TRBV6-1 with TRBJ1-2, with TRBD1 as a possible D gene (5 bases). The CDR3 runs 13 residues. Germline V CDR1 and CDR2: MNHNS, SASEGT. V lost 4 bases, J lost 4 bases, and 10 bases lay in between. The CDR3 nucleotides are TGTGCCAGCAGTGCCAGGGATACCTATGGCTACACCTTC. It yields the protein CASSARDTYGYTF.

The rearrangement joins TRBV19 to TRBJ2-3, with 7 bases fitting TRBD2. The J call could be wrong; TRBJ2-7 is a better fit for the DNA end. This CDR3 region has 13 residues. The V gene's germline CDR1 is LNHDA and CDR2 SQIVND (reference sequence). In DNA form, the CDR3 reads TGTGCCAGTAGTCCGGGACTAAAGGGGAAGCAGTACTTC. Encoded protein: CASSPGLKGKQYF.

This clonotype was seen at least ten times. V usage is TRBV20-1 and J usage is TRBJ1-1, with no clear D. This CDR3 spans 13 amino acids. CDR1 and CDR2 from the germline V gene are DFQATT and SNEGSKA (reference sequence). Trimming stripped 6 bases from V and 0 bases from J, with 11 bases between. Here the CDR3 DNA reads TGCAGTGCCAGGCGTCGGATGAACACTGAAGCTTTCTTT. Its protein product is CSARRRMNTEAFF.

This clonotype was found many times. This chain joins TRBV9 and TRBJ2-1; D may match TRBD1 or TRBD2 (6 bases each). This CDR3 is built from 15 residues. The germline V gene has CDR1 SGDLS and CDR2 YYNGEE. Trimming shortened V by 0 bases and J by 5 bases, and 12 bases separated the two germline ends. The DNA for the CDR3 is TGTGCCAGCAGCGTAGAGTTACGGGGGCACAATGAGCAGTTCTTC. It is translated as CASSVELRGHNEQFF.

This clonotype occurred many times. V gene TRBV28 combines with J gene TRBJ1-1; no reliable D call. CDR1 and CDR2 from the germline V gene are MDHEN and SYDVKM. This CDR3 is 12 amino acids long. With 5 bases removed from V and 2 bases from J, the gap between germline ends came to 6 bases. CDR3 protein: CASSTVNTEAFF. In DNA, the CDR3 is TGTGCCAGCAGTACAGTAAACACTGAAGCTTTCTTT.

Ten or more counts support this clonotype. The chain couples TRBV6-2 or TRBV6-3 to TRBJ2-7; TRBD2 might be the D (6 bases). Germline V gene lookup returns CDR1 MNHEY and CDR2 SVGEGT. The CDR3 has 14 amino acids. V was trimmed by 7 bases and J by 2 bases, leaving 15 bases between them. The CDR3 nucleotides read TGTGCCAGCACCCTAACTAGCACAACCTACGAGCAGTACTTC. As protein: CASTLTSTTYEQYF.

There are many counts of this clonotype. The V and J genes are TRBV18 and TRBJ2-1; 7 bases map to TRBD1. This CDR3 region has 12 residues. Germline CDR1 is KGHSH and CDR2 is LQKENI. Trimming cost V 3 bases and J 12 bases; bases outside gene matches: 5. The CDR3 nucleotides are TGTGCCAGCTCACCCGCCGGGACAGTGCAGTTCTTC. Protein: CASSPAGTVQFF.

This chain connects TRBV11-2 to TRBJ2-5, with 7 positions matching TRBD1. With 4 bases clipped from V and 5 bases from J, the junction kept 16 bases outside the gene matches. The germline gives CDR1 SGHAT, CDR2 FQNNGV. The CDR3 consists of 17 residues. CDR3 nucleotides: TGTGCCAGCAGCTCCAACCCGGCCAGGGGGTATGTCGAGACCCAGTACTTC. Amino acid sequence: CASSSNPARGYVETQYF.

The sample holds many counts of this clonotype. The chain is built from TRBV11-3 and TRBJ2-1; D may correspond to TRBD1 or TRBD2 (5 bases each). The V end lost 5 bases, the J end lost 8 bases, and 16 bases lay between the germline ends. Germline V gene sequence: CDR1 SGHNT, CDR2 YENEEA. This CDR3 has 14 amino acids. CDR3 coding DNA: TGTGCCAGCAGCCCGGGGCGGAGGTTGGATGAGCAGTTCTTC. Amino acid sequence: CASSPGRRLDEQFF.

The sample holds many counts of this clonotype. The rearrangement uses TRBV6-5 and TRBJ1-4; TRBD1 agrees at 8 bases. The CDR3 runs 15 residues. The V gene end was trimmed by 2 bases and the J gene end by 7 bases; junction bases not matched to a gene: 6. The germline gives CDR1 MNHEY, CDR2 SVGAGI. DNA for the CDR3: TGTGCCAGCAGTTACAGCGGACAGGGTGGTGAAAAACTGTTTTTT. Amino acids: CASSYSGQGGEKLFF.